This record covers a single T cell receptor (beta chain). Antigen: not known. The data belong to a study of blood T cells in healthy people across ages. Study observations and caveats: Across samples, TCR beta diversity tracked strongly with naive T cell percentage.

Then a second PCR, running roughly 7 to 11 cycles, was carried out with a sample-barcoded 5' primer and a J-beta primer mix. TCRdb itself ran the 5' RACE reads through MiXCR, one entry per CDR3 protein. This table has roughly 550,000 distinct CDR3 sequences, more than 20% appearing once. After removal of 0 bases from V and 6 bases from J, the junction contained 6 bases not matched to a gene. Germline V gene lookup returns CDR1 LGHNA and CDR2 YSLEER. The CDR3 extends over 16 amino acids. These sequences were also reported in another study, on T cells of mothers and their children.

The sequenced material came from blood. The chain recombines TRBV4-3 with TRBJ2-1, with 9 bases matching TRBD2. This TCR was recovered from a boy between 5 and 17 years old in good health. This chain's CDR3 is CASSQERRLAANEQFF. The CDR3 nucleotides are TGCGCCAGCAGCCAAGAAAGGAGACTAGCGGCCAATGAGCAGTTCTTC.